This TCR beta chain was obtained from a study of CD8 T cells in ankylosing spondylitis. This CDR3 comprises 14 residues. Germline lookup yields CDR1 MGHDK and CDR2 SYGVNS. V trimming: 7 bases; J trimming: 0 bases; junction bases outside the gene matches: 4. Whole-study findings and limits: Roughly eight highly homologous variants formed a TCR beta motif that appeared characteristic of ankylosing spondylitis blood.

A word on this clonotype: Its specificity is not known.

By quantitative 5'-RACE with molecular barcodes, the TCR beta libraries were made. TCRdb re-derived calls from the 5' RACE reads in MiXCR, one entry per CDR3 protein. The table shows roughly 700,000 distinct CDR3 sequences, with 15% to 20% occurring only once. Sequencing used blood, either unsorted or a sorted T cell fraction (not recorded which). The V call is TRBV25-1, the J call TRBJ2-3; 7 bases are a match to TRBD2. The receptor was isolated from a male donor with ankylosing spondylitis. CDR3 nucleotide sequence: TGTGCCAGCACCCCAGCGGGGAGCACAGATACGCAGTATTTT. This translates into CASTPAGSTDTQYF.